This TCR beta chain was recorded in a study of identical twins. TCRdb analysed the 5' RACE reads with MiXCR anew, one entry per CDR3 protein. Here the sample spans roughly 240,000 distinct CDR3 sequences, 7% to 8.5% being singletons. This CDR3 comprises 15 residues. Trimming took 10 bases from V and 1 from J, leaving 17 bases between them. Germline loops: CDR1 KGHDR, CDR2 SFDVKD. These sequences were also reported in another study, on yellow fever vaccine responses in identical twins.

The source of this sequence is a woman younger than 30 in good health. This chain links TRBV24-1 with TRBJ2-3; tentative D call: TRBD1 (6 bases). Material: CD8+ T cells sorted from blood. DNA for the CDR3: TGTGCCACGAGTCGACAGGAAGCGGGCACAGATACGCAGTATTTT. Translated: CATSRQEAGTDTQYF.